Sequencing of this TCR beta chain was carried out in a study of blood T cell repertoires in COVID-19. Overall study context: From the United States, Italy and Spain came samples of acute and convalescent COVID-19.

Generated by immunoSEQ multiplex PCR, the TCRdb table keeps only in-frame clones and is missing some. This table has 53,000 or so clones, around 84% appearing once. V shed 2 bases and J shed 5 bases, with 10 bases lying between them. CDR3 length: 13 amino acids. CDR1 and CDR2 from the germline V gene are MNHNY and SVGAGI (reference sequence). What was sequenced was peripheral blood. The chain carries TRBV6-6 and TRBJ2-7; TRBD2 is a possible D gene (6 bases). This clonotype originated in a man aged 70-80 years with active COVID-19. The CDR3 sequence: CASSYGGSDEQYF. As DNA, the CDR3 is TGTGCCAGCAGTTACGGAGGGAGTGACGAGCAGTACTTC.